A single sample gave rise to the 20 T cell receptor beta chains below, sequenced in a study of patients and donors after allogeneic stem cell transplantation. TCRdb redid the calling of the RT-PCR reads with MiXCR, one entry per CDR3 protein. There are some 60,000 distinct CDR3 sequences in the sample; roughly 15% occur only once, and around 30% lies in the top ten. The sequenced sample was blood, either unsorted or a sorted T cell fraction (not recorded which). Receptors were obtained from a human donor who was either an allogeneic HSCT recipient or a stem cell or donor lymphocyte infusion donor (not recorded which). It is not recorded whose cells these are; they may come from a transplant donor.

V gene TRBV10-3 combines with J gene TRBJ2-2, with D maybe TRBD2 (6 bases). Trimming took off 8 bases at V and 0 bases at J, with 10 bases between the two ends. Per the germline V gene, CDR1 is ENHRY and CDR2 is SYGVKD. The CDR3 spans 14 residues. CDR3 in amino acids: CAISGDPNTGELFF. As DNA, the CDR3 is TGTGCCATCTCGGGAGACCCGAACACCGGGGAGCTGTTTTTT.

This clonotype was detected ten times or more. The chain employs TRBV12-3 or TRBV12-4 and TRBJ1-2; no definite D call. Deletions cut 3 bases from V and 7 bases from J, with 15 bases between. The length of the CDR3 is 14 residues. CDR3 loop: CASSFETQLSGYTF. Here the CDR3 DNA reads TGTGCCAGCAGTTTCGAGACACAACTATCTGGCTACACCTTC.

This clonotype was recorded a few times. The CDR3 spells CAGRDRANTGELFF. The CDR3 DNA follows: TGTGCCGGTCGTGACAGGGCTAACACCGGGGAGCTGTTTTTT. The chain employs TRBV10-3 and TRBJ2-2; 7 positions agree with TRBD1. V lost 11 bases, J lost 2 bases, and 8 bases stayed unmatched. Germline values: CDR1 ENHRY, CDR2 SYGVKD. This CDR3 has 14 amino acids.

The sample holds many counts of this clonotype. The chain uses TRBV3-1 and TRBJ2-5, with 7 bases matching TRBD2. In germline, CDR1 is LGHDT, CDR2 YNNKEL (reference sequence). This CDR3 is built from 16 residues. The V and J ends lost 3 bases and 1 base, in that order; junction bases with no gene match: 8. CDR3 DNA sequence: TGTGCCAGCAGCCAGGAAGGGACTAACTTCCAAGAGACCCAGTACTTC. Encoded protein: CASSQEGTNFQETQYF.

This clonotype has a count of ten or more. The chain combines TRBV7-6 with TRBJ2-5, with a tentative D call TRBD1 (5 bases). Germline values: CDR1 SGHVS, CDR2 FNYEAQ. Trimming pared 1 base from V and 7 bases from J, leaving 16 bases between. The CDR3 has 15 residues. The CDR3 DNA is TGTGCCAGCAGCTTAGTTGCAGGGAATCCCACGACCCAGTACTTC. The encoded protein is CASSLVAGNPTTQYF. Supplemented by reference TRBV7-6 and TRBJ2-5, the full variable domain reads GAGVSQSPRYKVTKRGQDVALRCDPISGHVSLYWYRQALGQGPEFLTYFNYEAQQDKSGLPNDRFSAERPEGSISTLTIQRTEQRDSAMYRCASSLVAGNPTTQYFGPGTRLLVL.

Note on this clonotype: One junction end disagrees with the germline gene, perhaps due to a read error. The V gene is TRBV7-7, the J gene TRBJ2-3, with TRBD1 matching over 10 bases. Germline V CDR1 and CDR2: SSHAT, FNYEAQ (reference sequence). The CDR3 has 15 amino acids. The CDR3 sequence is CASSPGTGVTDTQYF. The CDR3, as DNA: TGTGCTAGCAGCCCAGGGACAGGGGTAACAGATACGCAGTATTTT.

This clonotype was seen a handful of times. V usage is TRBV12-3 or TRBV12-4 and J usage is TRBJ1-1; D remains unclear. V was cut by 1 base and J by 7 bases, with 10 bases left in between. The CDR3 runs to 13 residues. DNA of the CDR3: TGTGCCAGCAGTTTAGTGGGGTTGGGTGAAGCTTTCTTT. It specifies CASSLVGLGEAFF.

This clonotype occurred many times. The chain carries TRBV7-9 and TRBJ1-4; D is undetermined. The CDR3 contains 14 residues. Trimming left V 5 bases short and J 0 bases short, with 7 bases between. Germline-derived CDR1 and CDR2 are SEHNR and FQNEAQ (reference sequence). The CDR3 sequence: CASSVLATNEKLFF. Written as DNA, the CDR3 is TGTGCCAGCAGCGTTCTTGCAACTAATGAAAAACTGTTTTTT. The full variable domain, rest sourced from reference TRBV7-9 and TRBJ1-4, is DTGVSQNPRHKITKRGQNVTFRCDPISEHNRLYWYRQTLGQGPEFLTYFQNEAQLEKSRLLSDRFSAERPKGSFSTLEIQRTEQGDSAMYLCASSVLATNEKLFFGSGTQLSVL.

This clonotype was observed a few times. This chain links TRBV20-1 with TRBJ1-1; possibly TRBD1 for D (6 bases). Germline CDR1 reads DFQATT; CDR2 reads SNEGSKA (reference sequence). CDR3 size: 16 residues. With 0 bases removed from V and 3 bases from J, the gap between germline ends came to 17 bases. Written as DNA, the CDR3 is TGCAGTGCTAGAGATTCGACAGGCCGTTGGGACACTGAAGCTTTCTTT. Amino acids: CSARDSTGRWDTEAFF.

The rearrangement uses TRBV7-9 and TRBJ2-7; TRBD2 aligns across 7 bases. Losses at the gene ends were 8 bases for V and 2 bases for J; bases not matched to a gene: 15. Germline CDR1 is SEHNR and CDR2 is FQNEAQ (reference sequence). This CDR3 comprises 16 residues. The CDR3 protein is CASLPGLAANTYEQYF. The CDR3 nucleotides are TGTGCCAGCCTCCCCGGCCTAGCGGCGAACACCTACGAGCAGTACTTC. The full variable domain, rest sourced from reference TRBV7-9 and TRBJ2-7, is DTGVSQNPRHKITKRGQNVTFRCDPISEHNRLYWYRQTLGQGPEFLTYFQNEAQLEKSRLLSDRFSAERPKGSFSTLEIQRTEQGDSAMYLCASLPGLAANTYEQYFGPGTRLTVT.

The chain couples TRBV12-3 or TRBV12-4 to TRBJ2-2, with a possible D match to TRBD2 (6 bases). This CDR3 region has 16 residues. Trimming pared 3 bases from V and 2 bases from J, leaving 13 bases between. CDR3 residues: CASSFGAGLNTGELFF. Here the CDR3 DNA reads TGTGCCAGCAGTTTTGGAGCGGGTCTTAACACCGGGGAGCTGTTTTTT.

This clonotype was detected only a few times. The genes are TRBV7-8 and TRBJ2-5; 8 nucleotides align to TRBD1. Germline V gene data show CDR1 as SGHVS and CDR2 as FQNEAQ. This CDR3 is built from 15 residues. Germline trimming cut 5 bases from V and 2 bases from J; bases unmatched to any gene: 7. The CDR3 sequence: CASSPRTGHQETQYF. Here the CDR3 DNA reads TGTGCCAGCAGCCCGCGGACAGGGCATCAAGAGACCCAGTACTTC.

The V call is TRBV27, the J call TRBJ2-7; 7 bases are a match to TRBD2. The ends lost 3 bases at V and 0 bases at J; junction bases unmatched: 5. Germline CDR1 is MNHEY and CDR2 is SMNVEV (reference sequence). The CDR3 spans 15 residues. CDR3 sequence (DNA): TGTGCCAGCAGTTTTCAGGTAGCGGGCTCCTACGAGCAGTACTTC. The encoded protein is CASSFQVAGSYEQYF.

The chain links TRBV7-6 to TRBJ2-6; D gene uncertain. The CDR3 is made up of 16 amino acids. V lost 1 base to trimming and J lost 0 bases, with 7 bases between them. Germline assignment: CDR1 SGHVS and CDR2 FNYEAQ. The CDR3 region is CASSLVAASGANVLTF. The CDR3 bases are TGTGCCAGCAGCTTAGTTGCGGCCTCTGGGGCCAACGTCCTGACTTTC.

This clonotype turned up a few times. The chain recombines TRBV6-5 with TRBJ1-5; D unresolved. Germline V lookup: CDR1 MNHEY, CDR2 SVGAGI. The CDR3 sequence is 15 residues long. V was cut by 0 bases and J by 7 bases, with 13 bases left in between. In nucleotides, the CDR3 is TGTGCCAGCAGTTACTCTATATCCGGAGGGCAGCCCCAGCATTTT. It codes for CASSYSISGGQPQHF.

The chain combines TRBV30 with TRBJ2-3, with D tentatively TRBD2 (5 bases). The germline V gene encodes CDR1 GTSNPN and CDR2 SVGIG (reference sequence). Trimming removed 0 bases at V and 0 bases at J, with 7 bases between. The CDR3 consists of 14 residues. CDR3 nucleotide sequence: TGTGCCTGGAGTGTTGGACTGAGCACAGATACGCAGTATTTT. Encoded protein: CAWSVGLSTDTQYF.

This clonotype was counted ten times or more. The V call is TRBV12-3 or TRBV12-4, the J call TRBJ1-1; D remains unclear. V lost 6 bases, J lost 0 bases, and 14 bases lay in between. CDR3 size: 15 residues. CDR3 in DNA: TGTGCCAGCAGCCAAACGGGGAACATGAACACTGAAGCTTTCTTT. This gives the protein CASSQTGNMNTEAFF.

This clonotype was seen many times. The chain uses TRBV20-1 and TRBJ2-7; no clear D gene. CDR1 DFQATT and CDR2 SNEGSKA come from the germline V gene (reference sequence). This CDR3 comprises 14 residues. The V and J ends lost 3 bases and 2 bases respectively, with 14 bases between them. The chain's CDR3 is CSARSLITPYEQYF. DNA for the CDR3: TGCAGTGCTAGGTCTTTAATTACACCCTACGAGCAGTACTTC.

This clonotype was seen a few times. This chain uses TRBV3-1 with TRBJ2-7, with 10 bases that match TRBD2. The junction had 6 bases not matched to a gene; V was cut back by 4 bases and J by 3 bases. Germline loops: CDR1 LGHDT, CDR2 YNNKEL (reference sequence). The CDR3 contains 15 residues. The CDR3 is CASSPRLAGYYEQYF. CDR3 coding DNA: TGTGCCAGCAGCCCCCGACTAGCGGGCTACTACGAGCAGTACTTC.

J is TRBJ1-2 and V is TRBV27; no definite D call. The CDR3 spans 15 residues. CDR1 MNHEY and CDR2 SMNVEV come from the germline V gene (reference sequence). Trimming stripped 5 bases from V and 8 bases from J, with 21 bases between. The CDR3 spells CASSHPSGVPGGYTF. The CDR3 bases are TGTGCCAGCAGTCACCCGTCCGGGGTCCCGGGCGGCTACACCTTC.